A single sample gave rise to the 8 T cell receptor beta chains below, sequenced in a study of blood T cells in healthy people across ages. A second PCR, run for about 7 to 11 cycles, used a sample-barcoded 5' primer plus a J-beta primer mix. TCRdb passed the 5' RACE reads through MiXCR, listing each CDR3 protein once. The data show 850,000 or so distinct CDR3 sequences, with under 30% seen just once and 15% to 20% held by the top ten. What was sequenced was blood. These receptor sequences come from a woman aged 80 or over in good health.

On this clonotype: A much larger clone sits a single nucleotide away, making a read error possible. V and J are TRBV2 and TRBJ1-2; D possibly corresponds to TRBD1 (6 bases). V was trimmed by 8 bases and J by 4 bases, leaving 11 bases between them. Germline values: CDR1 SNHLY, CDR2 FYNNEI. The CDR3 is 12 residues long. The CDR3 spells CASGQGPYGYTF. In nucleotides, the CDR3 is TGTGCCAGCGGTCAGGGGCCCTATGGCTACACCTTC.

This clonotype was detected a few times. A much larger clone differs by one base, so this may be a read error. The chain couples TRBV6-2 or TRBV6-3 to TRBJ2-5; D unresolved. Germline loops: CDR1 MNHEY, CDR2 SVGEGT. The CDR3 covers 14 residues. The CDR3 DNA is TGTGCCAGCAGGTACTGGGGTGTTCAAGAGACCCAGTACTTC. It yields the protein CASRYWGVQETQYF.

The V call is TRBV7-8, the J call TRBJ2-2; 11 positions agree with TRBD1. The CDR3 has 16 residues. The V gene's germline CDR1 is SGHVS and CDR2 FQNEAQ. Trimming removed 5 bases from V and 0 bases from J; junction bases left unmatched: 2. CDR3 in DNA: TGTGCCAGCAGCCGGGACAGGGGGACGAACACCGGGGAGCTGTTTTTT. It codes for CASSRDRGTNTGELFF. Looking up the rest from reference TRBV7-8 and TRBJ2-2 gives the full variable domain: GAGVSQSPRYKVAKRGQDVALRCDPISGHVSLFWYQQALGQGPEFLTYFQNEAQLDKSGLPSDRFFAERPEGSVSTLKIQRTQQEDSAVYLCASSRDRGTNTGELFFGEGSRLTVL.

The CDR3 DNA reads as TGCAGTGCTAATCAGGGGGCGAGATGCCACTTT. Translation: CSANQGARCHF. The chain employs TRBV20-1 and TRBJ1-6; 8 bases are shared with TRBD1. V lost 4 bases to trimming and J lost 18 bases; unmatched junction nucleotides: 8. The CDR3 has 11 residues. Germline V gene sequence: CDR1 DFQATT, CDR2 SNEGSKA (reference sequence).

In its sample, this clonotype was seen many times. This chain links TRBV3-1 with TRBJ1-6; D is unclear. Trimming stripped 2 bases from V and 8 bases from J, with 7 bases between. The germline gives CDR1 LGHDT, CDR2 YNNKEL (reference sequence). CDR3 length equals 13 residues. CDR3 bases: TGTGCCAGCAGCCAATTAACGGATTCACCCCTCCACTTT. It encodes CASSQLTDSPLHF.

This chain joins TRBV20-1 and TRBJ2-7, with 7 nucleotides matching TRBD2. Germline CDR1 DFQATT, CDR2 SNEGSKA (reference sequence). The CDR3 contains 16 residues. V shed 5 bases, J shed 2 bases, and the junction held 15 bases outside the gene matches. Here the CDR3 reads CSASGVLAANTYEQYF. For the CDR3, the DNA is TGCAGTGCTTCGGGGGTTCTAGCGGCAAATACCTACGAGCAGTACTTC.

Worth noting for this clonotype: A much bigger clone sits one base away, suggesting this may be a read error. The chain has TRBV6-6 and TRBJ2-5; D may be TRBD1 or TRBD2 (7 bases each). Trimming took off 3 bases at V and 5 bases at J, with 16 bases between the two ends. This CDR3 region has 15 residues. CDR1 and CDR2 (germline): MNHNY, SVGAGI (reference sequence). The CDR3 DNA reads TGTGCCAGCAGTTATCAGGGGGGGACAAGCGAGACCCAGTACTTC. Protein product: CASSYQGGTSETQYF.

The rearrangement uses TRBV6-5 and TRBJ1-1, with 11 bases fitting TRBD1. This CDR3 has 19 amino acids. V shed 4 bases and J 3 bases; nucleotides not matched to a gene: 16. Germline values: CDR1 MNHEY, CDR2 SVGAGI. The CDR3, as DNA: TGTGCCAGCAGTTCCCAAGGCCCCGGGACAGGGGGAAGGGACACTGAAGCTTTCTTT. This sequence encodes CASSSQGPGTGGRDTEAFF.